This T cell receptor (beta chain) was identified in a study of identical twins. Whole-study findings and limits: Out-of-frame beta sequences exhibited a weaker degree of excess twin sharing. The study drew conclusions from cross-sectional statistical analysis, not from following the same donors.

In regard to this clonotype: Its antigen is undetermined.

Addition of a universal primer site occurred through template switching, and cDNA carried unique molecular identifiers. TCRdb itself ran the 5' RACE reads through MiXCR, one entry per CDR3 protein. This sample has 400,000 to 550,000 distinct CDR3 sequences; roughly an eighth occur once, and the top ten carry 0.98%. This sample was shared with a second study, whose subject was yellow fever vaccine responses in identical twins. That report adds: On the reported evidence, twins' vaccine T cell responses seemed partly convergent and partly personalized.

This clonotype was obtained from a woman under 30 in good health. The sample was CD4+ T cells sorted from blood.

CDR3 nucleotides: TGTGCCAGCAGACCCGGGACAGCGAACACCGGGGAGCTGTTTTTT. Its protein product is CASRPGTANTGELFF. The rearrangement links TRBV2 to TRBJ2-2, with 7 bases that match TRBD1. V lost 6 bases and J lost 0; bases outside the gene matches: 4. The CDR3 runs to 15 residues. In germline, CDR1 is SNHLY, CDR2 FYNNEI. The full variable domain, in which reference TRBV2 and TRBJ2-2 provide the parts outside the CDR3, is EPEVTQTPSHQVTQMGQEVILRCVPISNHLYFYWYRQILGQKVEFLVSFYNNEISEKSEIFDDQFSVERPDGSNFTLKIRSTKLEDSAMYFCASRPGTANTGELFFGEGSRLTVL.